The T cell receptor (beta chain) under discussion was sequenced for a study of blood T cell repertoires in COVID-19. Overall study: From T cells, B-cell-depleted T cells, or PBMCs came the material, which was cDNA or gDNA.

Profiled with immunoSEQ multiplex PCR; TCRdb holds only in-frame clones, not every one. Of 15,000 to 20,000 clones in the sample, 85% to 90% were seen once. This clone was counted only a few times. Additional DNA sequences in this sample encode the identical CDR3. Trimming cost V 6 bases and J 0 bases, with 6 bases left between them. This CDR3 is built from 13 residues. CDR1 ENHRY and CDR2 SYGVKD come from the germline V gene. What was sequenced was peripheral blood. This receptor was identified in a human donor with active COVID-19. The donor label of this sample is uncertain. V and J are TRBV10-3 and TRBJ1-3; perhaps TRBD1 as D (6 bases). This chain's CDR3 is CAIRDSSGNTIYF. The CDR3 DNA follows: TGTGCCATCAGGGACAGCTCTGGAAACACCATATATTTT.